Below, one T cell receptor (beta chain) is given with its context. Its antigen remains unidentified. Treatment meaning: some 19 received Ad26.COV2.S at low or high dose, single or two shots; five or six received placebo; per-sample allocation not given. Sampling happened 63 days after the first vaccine or placebo injection. Cohort 1b enrolled adults aged 18-55 years in Boston. These data belong to a study of Ad26.COV2.S vaccination and SARS-CoV-2 variants. Whole-study findings and limits: Reported findings describe substantial breadth in spike-specific CD8+ and CD4+ T cell responses following vaccination.

The V end lost 3 bases, the J end lost 3 bases, and 11 bases lay between the germline ends. Germline V gene sequence: CDR1 SGHTA, CDR2 FQGNSA. The CDR3 has 14 amino acids. Profiled with immunoSEQ multiplex PCR; TCRdb holds only in-frame clones, not every one. This sample carries around 500,000 clones, roughly nine tenths of them seen once, and the ten largest clones take 1.5% to 2%. The TCR originated in a person aged 18-65 years who received the Ad26.COV2.S COVID-19 vaccine or a placebo. The input for sequencing was peripheral blood, taken in a trial of Ad26.COV2.S vaccine versus placebo. The V gene is TRBV7-2, the J gene TRBJ1-1, with a tentative D call TRBD1 (5 bases). The CDR3 sequence: CASSLSPRDTEAFF. The CDR3 bases are TGTGCCAGCAGCTTGTCCCCCAGGGACACTGAAGCTTTCTTT.